This TCR beta chain was captured by sequencing in a study of beta chain features in type 1 diabetes. General study findings and limits: Researchers report that Type 1 diabetes patients had moderately but significantly shorter TCRB CDR3s across all four CD4+ subsets.

This clone was counted a few times. What it binds is unknown. Per germline, CDR1 SGHDT and CDR2 YYEEEE. The CDR3 is 17 amino acids. The V and J ends lost 4 bases and 9 bases respectively, with 28 bases between them. Expressed TCRB transcripts were sequenced after all isolated RNA was converted to cDNA. Profiling relied on immunoSEQ multiplex PCR, and the TCRdb table lists in-frame clones only, not all of them. The sample includes about 710,000 clones, around 15% of them seen just once. Sequenced sample: naive CD4+ T cells from blood. The origin of this receptor is a man younger than 35 with type 1 diabetes. The genes are TRBV5-6 and TRBJ2-5; tentative D call: TRBD2 (5 bases). The CDR3 DNA reads as TGTGCCAGCAGCCGGGAACCCGTTTCCTCCAAGAGACCAGCCCAGTACTTC. The encoded protein is CASSREPVSSKRPAQYF.